This TCR beta chain was observed in a study of Graves' ophthalmopathy and Graves' hyperthyroidism. Study conclusions and caveats: Discrimination between ophthalmopathy and stable hyperthyroidism by a 13-signature model showed roughly 85% sensitivity and roughly 81% specificity.

V was clipped by 7 bases and J by 4 bases; unmatched bases: 13. The CDR3 totals 15 residues. This clonotype was detected ten times or more. Antigen: not known. RNA transcripts provided the template for amplifying TCR beta CDR3 regions. First-round RT-PCR employed HTBI primers, with a second-round multiplex PCR after it. TCRdb reprocessed the multiplex PCR reads with MiXCR, giving one entry per CDR3 protein. The table lists roughly 380,000 distinct CDR3 sequences, 15% of them singletons. Stable hyperthyroid donors showed no ophthalmopathy during 18 months follow-up. Exclusion applied to patients with other autoimmune diseases, uncontrolled infections, pregnancy or lactation. PBMCs had their origin in fresh peripheral blood (10 ml).

This clonotype was obtained from a woman aged 18-29 years with stable Graves' hyperthyroidism. What was sequenced was peripheral blood. The chain uses TRBV12-3 or TRBV12-4 and TRBJ2-7, with 7 bases that match TRBD2. The CDR3 nucleotides are TGTGCCAGCACCATGGGGCTAGCGGAGGATTACGAGCAGTACTTC. Translating gives CASTMGLAEDYEQYF.